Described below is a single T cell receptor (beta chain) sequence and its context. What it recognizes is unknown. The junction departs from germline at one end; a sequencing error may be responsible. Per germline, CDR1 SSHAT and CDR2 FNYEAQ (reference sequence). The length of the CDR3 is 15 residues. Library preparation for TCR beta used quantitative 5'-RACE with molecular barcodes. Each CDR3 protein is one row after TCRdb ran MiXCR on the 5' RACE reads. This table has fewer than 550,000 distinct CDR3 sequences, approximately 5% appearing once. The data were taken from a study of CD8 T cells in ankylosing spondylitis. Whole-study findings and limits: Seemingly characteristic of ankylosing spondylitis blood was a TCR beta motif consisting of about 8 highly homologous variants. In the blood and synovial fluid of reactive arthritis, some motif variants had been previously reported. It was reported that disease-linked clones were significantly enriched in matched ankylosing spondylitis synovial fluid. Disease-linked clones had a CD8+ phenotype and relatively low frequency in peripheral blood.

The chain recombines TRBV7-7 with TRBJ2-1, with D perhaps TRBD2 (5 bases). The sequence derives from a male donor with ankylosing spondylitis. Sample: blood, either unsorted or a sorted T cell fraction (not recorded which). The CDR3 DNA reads TGTGCTAGCAGCAAAAGGGCGGGCGCGGGCGGTGAGCAGTTCTTC. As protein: CASSKRAGAGGEQFF.